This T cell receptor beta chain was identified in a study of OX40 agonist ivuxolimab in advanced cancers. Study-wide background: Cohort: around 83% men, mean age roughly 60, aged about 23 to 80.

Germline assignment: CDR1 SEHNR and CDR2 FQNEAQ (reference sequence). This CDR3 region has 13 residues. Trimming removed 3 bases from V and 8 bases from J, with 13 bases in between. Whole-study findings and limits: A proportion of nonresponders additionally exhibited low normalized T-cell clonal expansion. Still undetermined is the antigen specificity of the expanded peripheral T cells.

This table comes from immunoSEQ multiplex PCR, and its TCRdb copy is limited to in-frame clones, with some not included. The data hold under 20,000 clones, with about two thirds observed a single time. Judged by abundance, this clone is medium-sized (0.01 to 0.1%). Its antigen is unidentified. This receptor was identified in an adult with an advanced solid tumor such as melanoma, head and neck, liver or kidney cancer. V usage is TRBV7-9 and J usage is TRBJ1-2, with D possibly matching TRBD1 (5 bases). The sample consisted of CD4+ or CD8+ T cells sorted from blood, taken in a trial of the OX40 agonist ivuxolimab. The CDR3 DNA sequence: TGTGCCAGCAGCTTTGGGGAGGGACTCGGCTACACCTTC. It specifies CASSFGEGLGYTF.